This TCR beta chain was sequenced during a study of blood T cells in healthy people across ages (dated by TCRdb to the mid-2010s). With respect to the entire study: In model experiments, template switching captured about one uniquely barcoded TCR beta cDNA molecule for every two T cells. The donors were divided into four age groups: young (average around 17 years), middle-aged (roughly 42), aged (around 59) and long-lived (about 84). The study analyzed two additional independent replicas of 1 million unique cDNA reads from the same blood draw for two donors, one aged 18 to 29 and one aged 80 or older. Age-related changes in TCR beta repertoire diversity were measured in the study by deep sequencing normalized with unique cDNA molecular identifiers. To avoid experimental bias, donors of different ages were distributed randomly across sequencing lanes.

From its cysteine to its phenylalanine, the CDR3 spans 13 amino acids. Only the CDR3 region is kept as DNA, spanning 39 bases read in frame from base 1. Reading the germline V gene (reference sequence) gives CDR1 DFQATT and CDR2 SNEGSKA. From V the trimming removes 4 bases and from J it removes 5 bases, while the gene matches leave 5 bases of the junction unaccounted for. Systemically healthy Caucasian individuals from Russia, 35 to 50 in total and aged about 6 to 100 years, were included as donors. Each donor gave approximately 10 milliliters of peripheral blood, collected into EDTA-treated Vacutainer tubes. Ficoll-Paque density-gradient centrifugation was used to isolate PBMCs, with at least 6.5 million per sample. Total RNA was extracted from PBMCs with Trizol reagent, with at least 6 micrograms obtained per sample. For every donor, an aliquot of PBMCs went through flow cytometry to measure the percentages of naive CD45RAhigh/CD27high T cells.

This clonotype has just a few counts. Its antigen is unknown. Base qualities are not provided; no much larger clone lies one nucleotide away. Here is what the overall study found, with its caveats: As age increased, observed TCR beta diversity per million T cells dropped in a roughly linear way, and a significant reduction was already evident by age about 40. Estimates of total diversity based on one million sequenced T cells were considered lower bounds and underestimates. Bulk unsorted PBMC profiling prevented conclusive comparison of naive and antigen-experienced compartments. The long-lived group showed more naive CD4+ T cells, fewer expanded clones and increased TCR diversity than the aged group, suggesting age selection. Observed TCR beta diversity correlated strongly with the percentage of naive T cells measured by flow cytometry. Because the CMV infection status of the donors was unknown, age-related changes in expanded clonotypes may potentially have been confounded.

The library was built by means of 5' RACE. These reads were obtained on an Illumina HiSeq 2500. The second PCR ran for roughly 6 to 11 cycles and used a J-beta primer mix along with a sample-barcoded 5' primer. Each TCR beta cDNA molecule received a unique molecular identifier from a template-switch 5' adaptor carrying 12 random nucleotides. Each sample yielded at least 2.5 million CDR3-containing paired-end reads. The Mint cDNA synthesis kit, primed by a TRBC-specific oligonucleotide, was used to synthesize first-strand cDNA from all RNA. Following uracil-DNA glycosylase treatment, a first 18-cycle PCR with universal primers M1SS and BC2_uni_R was performed on all cDNA. The study's processing was this. Normalization of each sample was performed by random selection of 1 million high-quality reads, each carrying a distinct molecular identifier. Reads sharing molecular identifiers were discarded rather than binned into consensus sequences. MiTCR, run with a Q25 quality threshold and the strictest error-elimination algorithm, handled CDR3 identification, clonotype clustering and error correction. Lower-bound total TCR beta diversity was estimated with a nonparametric unseen species model using Euler transformation. In TCRdb, the public reads were trimmed at Q25 with fastp and aligned with MiXCR, with productive beta chains retained. When rows share a CDR3 protein, they turn into one entry using the most common DNA and genes. The V and J calls were determined by TCRdb, not by the authors. This sample gives 850,000 to 950,000 distinct CDR3 sequences in total; roughly 26% of them show up just once. 17% of the sample belongs to the ten largest clones.

The rearrangement joined TRBV20-1 to TRBJ1-5, with TRBD1 identical over 7 junction bases. The sequenced sample was blood. This receptor was taken from a woman at least 80 years old in good health. The nucleotide sequence reads TGCAGTGCTACCGCAGGGGGGCATCAGCCCCAGCATTTT. The translation is CSATAGGHQPQHF.